A selection of T cell receptor beta chains follows, all from one sample in a study of blood T cells in healthy people across ages. TCRdb itself ran the 5' RACE reads through MiXCR, one entry per CDR3 protein. The data show around 800,000 distinct CDR3 sequences, more than 35% seen once. The sample comprised blood. These receptors all come from an older man in good health. The CDR3 runs from the conserved cysteine through the conserved F or W. D genes are given only for firm matches. Expanded clones get a size class; other rows say once, few or many, or leave the size out.

j_gene: TRBJ1-4; abundance: .; v_gene: TRBV7-2; d_gene: .; CDR3nt: TGTGCCAGCAGCTTATTTACACAGACTGAACTGTTTTTT; CDR3aa: CASSLFTQTELFF
j_gene: TRBJ2-1; abundance: few; v_gene: TRBV5-1; d_gene: .; CDR3nt: TGCGCCAGCAGACTCGTGCCGCAGGGTACCTACAATGAGCAGTTCTTC; CDR3aa: CASRLVPQGTYNEQFF
j_gene: TRBJ2-7; abundance: .; v_gene: TRBV20-1; d_gene: TRBD1; CDR3nt: TGCAGTGCTACCCTGGGACAGGACTACGAGCAGTACTTC; CDR3aa: CSATLGQDYEQYF
j_gene: TRBJ2-1; abundance: few; v_gene: TRBV2; d_gene: .; CDR3nt: TGTGCCAGCAGTGTAGGGGCTGTGAGGGTAGGGAATGAGCAGTTCTTC; CDR3aa: CASSVGAVRVGNEQFF
j_gene: TRBJ2-5; abundance: .; v_gene: TRBV29-1; d_gene: TRBD2; CDR3nt: TGCAGCGTTGAAGATCCGACACTAGCGGGACTGAAGACCCAGTACTTC; CDR3aa: CSVEDPTLAGLKTQYF
j_gene: TRBJ2-7; abundance: many; v_gene: TRBV18; d_gene: TRBD2; CDR3nt: TGTGCCAGCTCAGGACTAGACTACGAGCAGTACTTC; CDR3aa: CASSGLDYEQYF
j_gene: TRBJ2-4; abundance: .; v_gene: TRBV12-3/TRBV12-4; d_gene: TRBD1; CDR3nt: TGTGCCAGCAGCCCCGGGACAGGGCTCATTCAGTACTTC; CDR3aa: CASSPGTGLIQYF
j_gene: TRBJ2-1; abundance: few; v_gene: TRBV20-1; d_gene: .; CDR3nt: TGCAGTGCTAGGCTTCGGGCCGTTACAGAGTTCTTC; CDR3aa: CSARLRAVTEFF
j_gene: TRBJ2-2; abundance: .; v_gene: TRBV10-3; d_gene: .; CDR3nt: TGTGCCATCAGTGAGTCCGGGGCACAGGGAACCGGGGAGCTGTTTTTT; CDR3aa: CAISESGAQGTGELFF
j_gene: TRBJ2-7; abundance: many; v_gene: TRBV28; d_gene: .; CDR3nt: TGTGCCAGCTATTCTCAGGGTGTAGGAGAGCAGTACTTC; CDR3aa: CASYSQGVGEQYF
j_gene: TRBJ2-1; abundance: few; v_gene: TRBV9; d_gene: .; CDR3nt: TGTGCCAGCAGCGTAGGGGTGCTAGGGGGGGATGAGCAGTTCTTC; CDR3aa: CASSVGVLGGDEQFF
j_gene: TRBJ2-3; abundance: .; v_gene: TRBV2; d_gene: .; CDR3nt: TGTGCCAGCAGTGCGGGATACCCAGATACGCAGTATTTT; CDR3aa: CASSAGYPDTQYF
j_gene: TRBJ2-3; abundance: few; v_gene: TRBV12-3/TRBV12-4; d_gene: .; CDR3nt: TGTGCCAGCCGACCCCCCGTCCCCCGTTATACGCAGTATTTT; CDR3aa: CASRPPVPRYTQYF
j_gene: TRBJ2-5; abundance: .; v_gene: TRBV2; d_gene: TRBD1; CDR3nt: TGTGCCAGCAGTGCCGACAGGGCAGCAGAGACCCAGTACTTC; CDR3aa: CASSADRAAETQYF
j_gene: TRBJ1-4; abundance: .; v_gene: TRBV6-2/TRBV6-3; d_gene: .; CDR3nt: TGTGCCAGCAGTTACCCGACAGTGAAACTGTTTTTT; CDR3aa: CASSYPTVKLFF
j_gene: TRBJ1-2; abundance: .; v_gene: TRBV7-3; d_gene: .; CDR3nt: TGTGCCAGCAGCGTATCGCCCTCTGCTGGCTACACCTTC; CDR3aa: CASSVSPSAGYTF
j_gene: TRBJ2-1; abundance: .; v_gene: TRBV5-6; d_gene: TRBD2; CDR3nt: TGTGCCAGCTCTGGCGGAGGAGGACTAGTATTCCGGAATGAGCAGTTCTTC; CDR3aa: CASSGGGGLVFRNEQFF
j_gene: TRBJ2-7; abundance: .; v_gene: TRBV20-1; d_gene: TRBD2; CDR3nt: TGCAGTGCTAGAGATTTAGGTCCCGCTAGCGGGAGCGGCTCCTACAATGAGCAGTACTTC; CDR3aa: CSARDLGPASGSGSYNEQYF
j_gene: TRBJ2-1; abundance: few; v_gene: TRBV27; d_gene: .; CDR3nt: TGTGCCAGCAGGGGGGGAGGCGTGGCCAATGAGCAGTTCTTC; CDR3aa: CASRGGGVANEQFF
j_gene: TRBJ2-3; abundance: .; v_gene: TRBV28; d_gene: TRBD1; CDR3nt: TGTGCCAGCAGTCCCGACAGGGGCACTTCCACAGATACGCAGTATTTT; CDR3aa: CASSPDRGTSTDTQYF
j_gene: TRBJ2-1; abundance: .; v_gene: TRBV9; d_gene: TRBD2; CDR3nt: TGTGCCAGCAGCGGCGCCGGGGGGGGCTCCTACAATGAGCAGTTCTTC; CDR3aa: CASSGAGGGSYNEQFF
j_gene: TRBJ2-2; abundance: .; v_gene: TRBV11-1; d_gene: TRBD2; CDR3nt: TGTGCCAGCAGCGTGGGGTACGGGACTAGTTTCGCCGGGGAGCTGTTTTTT; CDR3aa: CASSVGYGTSFAGELFF
j_gene: TRBJ1-6; abundance: few; v_gene: TRBV7-3; d_gene: .; CDR3nt: TGTGCCAGCTCTGATGGGGGTGGCTCCTATAATTCACCCCTCCACTTT; CDR3aa: CASSDGGGSYNSPLHF
j_gene: TRBJ2-5; abundance: few; v_gene: TRBV20-1; d_gene: TRBD2; CDR3nt: TGCAGTGCTAGAGATTCGGGTGCTAGCGGAATACAAGAGACCCAGTACTTC; CDR3aa: CSARDSGASGIQETQYF
j_gene: TRBJ2-7; abundance: once; v_gene: TRBV6-1; d_gene: TRBD1; CDR3nt: TGTGCCAGCAGTCAGAGAACAGGGGATTACGAGCAGTACTTC; CDR3aa: CASSQRTGDYEQYF
j_gene: TRBJ2-7; abundance: few; v_gene: TRBV5-1; d_gene: TRBD2; CDR3nt: TGCGCCAGCGCGAAGGGCGGGAGGATAGAATACGAGCAGTACTTC; CDR3aa: CASAKGGRIEYEQYF
j_gene: TRBJ1-2; abundance: .; v_gene: TRBV24-1; d_gene: .; CDR3nt: TGTGCCACCAGTGACCCTGCGGTGGCAGGGGAGGACTATGGCTACACCTTC; CDR3aa: CATSDPAVAGEDYGYTF
j_gene: TRBJ2-5; abundance: .; v_gene: TRBV7-2; d_gene: TRBD2; CDR3nt: TGTGCCAGCACCGGGACTAGCAACGAGACCCAGTACTTC; CDR3aa: CASTGTSNETQYF
j_gene: TRBJ2-3; abundance: many; v_gene: TRBV7-6; d_gene: .; CDR3nt: TGTGCCAGCAGCATTTCAGATACGCAGTATTTT; CDR3aa: CASSISDTQYF
j_gene: TRBJ2-2; abundance: few; v_gene: TRBV20-1; d_gene: TRBD2; CDR3nt: TGCAGTGCAATCGGACTAGCGGGAGCTAGCACCGGGGAGCTGTTTTTT; CDR3aa: CSAIGLAGASTGELFF
j_gene: TRBJ2-2; abundance: .; v_gene: TRBV20-1; d_gene: .; CDR3nt: TGCAGTGCCGAGAGGCCTGGGGCGAACACCGGGGAGCTGTTTTTT; CDR3aa: CSAERPGANTGELFF
j_gene: TRBJ2-7; abundance: .; v_gene: TRBV20-1; d_gene: .; CDR3nt: TGCAGTGCTAAAAAAGTCTACGAGCAGTACTTC; CDR3aa: CSAKKVYEQYF
j_gene: TRBJ2-1; abundance: .; v_gene: TRBV9; d_gene: .; CDR3nt: TGTGCCAGCAGCGCAAAAGCGGAGACCTACAATGAGCAGTTCTTC; CDR3aa: CASSAKAETYNEQFF
j_gene: TRBJ2-3; abundance: .; v_gene: TRBV6-2/TRBV6-3; d_gene: TRBD1; CDR3nt: TGTGCCAGCAGTCCCAACAGGGACAGGGCGGAGTATTTT; CDR3aa: CASSPNRDRAEYF
j_gene: TRBJ2-5; abundance: .; v_gene: TRBV7-2; d_gene: .; CDR3nt: TGTGCCAGCACCCCCTGGCGGCAAGAGACCCAGTACTTC; CDR3aa: CASTPWRQETQYF
j_gene: TRBJ2-2; abundance: .; v_gene: TRBV20-1; d_gene: .; CDR3nt: TGCAGTGCTAAGGCAGAGCTGGACACCGGGGAGCTGTTTTTT; CDR3aa: CSAKAELDTGELFF
j_gene: TRBJ2-1; abundance: .; v_gene: TRBV5-1; d_gene: TRBD2; CDR3nt: TGCGCCAGCAGCCCCCTGTTCGGTAGCGGGAGATCCTACAATGAGCAGTTCTTC; CDR3aa: CASSPLFGSGRSYNEQFF
j_gene: TRBJ2-1; abundance: few; v_gene: TRBV7-9; d_gene: .; CDR3nt: TGTGCCAGCAGCTTGAAAAACAGGGTATATGAGCAGTTCTTC; CDR3aa: CASSLKNRVYEQFF
j_gene: TRBJ2-3; abundance: .; v_gene: TRBV20-1; d_gene: TRBD2; CDR3nt: TGCAGTGCCCCTAAGATAGCGGGAAAGGGGGATACGCAGTATTTT; CDR3aa: CSAPKIAGKGDTQYF
j_gene: TRBJ2-7; abundance: .; v_gene: TRBV12-3/TRBV12-4; d_gene: .; CDR3nt: TGTGCCAGCAGTTTTGCAGGGAACCGATACGAGCAGTACTTC; CDR3aa: CASSFAGNRYEQYF
j_gene: TRBJ2-5; abundance: few; v_gene: TRBV11-2; d_gene: TRBD2; CDR3nt: TGTGCCAGCAGCTTAGAGGTAGCGGGAGGGGAGACCCAGTACTTC; CDR3aa: CASSLEVAGGETQYF
j_gene: TRBJ2-1; abundance: few; v_gene: TRBV5-1; d_gene: .; CDR3nt: TGCGCCAGCAGCACCGGGACTTATTACAATGAGCAGTTCTTC; CDR3aa: CASSTGTYYNEQFF
j_gene: TRBJ2-1; abundance: many; v_gene: TRBV10-1; d_gene: .; CDR3nt: TGCGCCAGCAGTGAGTCGAGAACTCCCGGCGATGAGCAGTTCTTC; CDR3aa: CASSESRTPGDEQFF
j_gene: TRBJ2-6; abundance: .; v_gene: TRBV5-4; d_gene: .; CDR3nt: TGTGCCAGCAGCCGCCCGGGGGCTGGGGCCAACGTCCTGACTTTC; CDR3aa: CASSRPGAGANVLTF
j_gene: TRBJ2-1; abundance: few; v_gene: TRBV5-1; d_gene: TRBD1; CDR3nt: TGCGCCAGCAGAAATGGTTTCGGGACAGGGGCCTACAATGAGCAGTTCTTC; CDR3aa: CASRNGFGTGAYNEQFF
j_gene: TRBJ2-7; abundance: .; v_gene: TRBV5-1; d_gene: .; CDR3nt: TGCGCCAGCAGCGGGGACACAACCTACGAGCAGTACTTC; CDR3aa: CASSGDTTYEQYF
j_gene: TRBJ2-1; abundance: .; v_gene: TRBV18; d_gene: .; CDR3nt: TGTGCCAGCTCAATCCGGACCGACGAAGAGACCCAGTTCTTC; CDR3aa: CASSIRTDEETQFF
j_gene: TRBJ2-4; abundance: .; v_gene: TRBV15; d_gene: TRBD2; CDR3nt: TGTGCCACCAGCAGAGGGGCTAGCGGGAATCAAAACATTCAGTACTTC; CDR3aa: CATSRGASGNQNIQYF